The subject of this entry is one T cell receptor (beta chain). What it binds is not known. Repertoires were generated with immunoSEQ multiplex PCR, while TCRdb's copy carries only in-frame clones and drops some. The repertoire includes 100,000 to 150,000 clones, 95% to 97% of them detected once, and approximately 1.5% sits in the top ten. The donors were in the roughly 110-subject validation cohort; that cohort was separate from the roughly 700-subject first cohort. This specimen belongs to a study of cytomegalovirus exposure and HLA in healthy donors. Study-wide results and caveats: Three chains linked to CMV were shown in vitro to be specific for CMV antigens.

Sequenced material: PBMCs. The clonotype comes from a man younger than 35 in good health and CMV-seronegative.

CDR3 nucleotide sequence: TGTGCCAGCAGCCAAGATCGGGTGAGGGCCAGCGGCGGGTACGAGCAGTACTTC. It specifies CASSQDRVRASGGYEQYF. The J gene is TRBJ2-7, the V gene TRBV14; a weak D match, TRBD2 (5 bases). Germline lookup yields CDR1 SGHDN and CDR2 FVKESK. Between the trimmed V and J ends, which lost 0 bases and 4 bases, there was a span of 22 bases. The CDR3 covers 18 residues.